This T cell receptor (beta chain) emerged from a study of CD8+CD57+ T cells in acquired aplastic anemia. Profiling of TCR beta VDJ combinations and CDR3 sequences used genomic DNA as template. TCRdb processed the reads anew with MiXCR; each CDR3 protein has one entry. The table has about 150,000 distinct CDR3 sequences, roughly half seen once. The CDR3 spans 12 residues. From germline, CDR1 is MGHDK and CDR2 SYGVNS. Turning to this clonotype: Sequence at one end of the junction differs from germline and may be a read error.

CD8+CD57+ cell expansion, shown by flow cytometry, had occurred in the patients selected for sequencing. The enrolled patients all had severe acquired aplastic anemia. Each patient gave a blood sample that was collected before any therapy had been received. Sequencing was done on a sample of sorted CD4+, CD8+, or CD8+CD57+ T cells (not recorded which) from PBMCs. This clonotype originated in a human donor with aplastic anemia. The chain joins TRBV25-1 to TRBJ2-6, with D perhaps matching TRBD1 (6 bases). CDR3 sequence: CASIPRGDTEAF. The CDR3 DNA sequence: TGTGCCAGCATTCCCAGGGGCGACACTGAAGCTTTC.